This entry lists 20 T cell receptor beta chains sequenced from one sample in a study of blood T cell repertoires in COVID-19. Method: immunoSEQ multiplex PCR; TCRdb's copy keeps in-frame clones and lacks some. Of about 150,000 clones listed, around 85% are singletons. Sequences were obtained from peripheral blood. Receptor source: a man aged 60 to 75 with COVID-19, enrolled during active disease.

The chain is built from TRBV29-1 and TRBJ2-5; the match to TRBD2 covers 13 bases. Germline CDR1 reads SQVTM; CDR2 reads ANQGSEA. V was pared by 6 bases and J by 5 bases, with 6 bases of the junction left unmatched. The CDR3 covers 14 residues. CDR3 in amino acids: CSVSGLAGVETQYF. In DNA, the CDR3 is TGCAGCGTATCCGGACTAGCGGGAGTGGAGACCCAGTACTTC.

This clone was seen a single time. This chain links TRBV19 with TRBJ1-4; a weak D match, TRBD1 (6 bases). The CDR3 contains 15 residues. In germline, CDR1 is LNHDA, CDR2 SQIVND (reference sequence). Trimming shortened V by 6 bases and J by 4 bases, and 15 bases separated the two germline ends. In DNA, the CDR3 is TGTGCCAGTAGGGCAGACAGGATTAATAATGAAAAACTGTTTTTT. Its protein is CASRADRINNEKLFF.

The rearrangement joins TRBV4-3 to TRBJ1-1, with D possibly TRBD1 on 6 matching bases. Germline loops: CDR1 LGHNA, CDR2 YSLEER. The CDR3 is 14 amino acids. V lost 3 bases to trimming and J lost 1 base, with 9 bases between them. The DNA of the CDR3 is TGCGCCAGCAGCCACGCGGACAGGAACACTGAAGCTTTCTTT. Translated: CASSHADRNTEAFF.

The chain links TRBV19 to TRBJ2-4, with TRBD1 matching over 7 bases. Germline lookup yields CDR1 LNHDA and CDR2 SQIVND (reference sequence). J was trimmed by 1 base and V by 7 bases; bases with no gene match: 7. The CDR3 length is 15 residues. CDR3 bases: TGTGCCAGTACCCCGAAGGGGGCGGCCAAAAACATTCAGTACTTC. It codes for CASTPKGAAKNIQYF.

This clone has only one observation. The chain employs TRBV7-2 and TRBJ2-5; D perhaps matches TRBD1 (5 bases). With 8 bases removed from V and 2 bases from J, the gap between germline ends came to 18 bases. The CDR3 totals 15 residues. Germline-derived CDR1 and CDR2 are SGHTA and FQGNSA. This CDR3 reads CASWLGSGRQETQYF. The CDR3 coding sequence is TGTGCCAGCTGGCTGGGGTCAGGGCGACAAGAGACCCAGTACTTC.

This chain joins TRBV19 and TRBJ2-5, with D possibly matching TRBD2 (5 bases). This CDR3 comprises 14 residues. Trimming left V 3 bases short and J 1 base short, with 9 bases between. The germline CDR1 and CDR2 sequences are LNHDA and SQIVND (reference sequence). CDR3 residues: CASSIVGSQETQYF. The DNA of the CDR3 is TGTGCCAGTAGTATTGTGGGGAGCCAAGAGACCCAGTACTTC.

V and J are TRBV5-5 and TRBJ2-1; 8 bases are shared with TRBD1. J lost 3 bases, V lost 2 bases, and 7 bases had no gene match. The CDR3 has 16 amino acids. Germline V gene lookup returns CDR1 SGHKS and CDR2 YYEKEE (reference sequence). In DNA form, the CDR3 reads TGTGCCAGCAGCTTTCGGTCGGGACAGGTCTACAATGAGCAGTTCTTC. It encodes CASSFRSGQVYNEQFF. The entire variable domain, with the rest obtained from reference TRBV5-5 and TRBJ2-1, is as follows: DAGVTQSPTHLIKTRGQQVTLRCSPISGHKSVSWYQQVLGQGPQFIFQYYEKEERGRGNFPDRFSARQFPNYSSELNVNALLLGDSALYLCASSFRSGQVYNEQFFGPGTRLTVL.

Written as DNA, the CDR3 is TGTGCCAGCAGCTTGGCTACAGGGACAGATACGCAGTATTTT. Amino acids: CASSLATGTDTQYF. The gene calls are TRBV5-5 and TRBJ2-3, with a weak D call TRBD1 (6 bases). The CDR3 spans 14 residues. With 0 bases removed from V and 3 bases from J, the gap between germline ends came to 8 bases. Germline CDR1 is SGHKS and CDR2 is YYEKEE (reference sequence).

The V call is TRBV4-3, the J call TRBJ1-5, with 8 bases that match TRBD1. The germline CDR1 and CDR2 sequences are LGHNA and YSLEER. The CDR3 has 17 residues. The V segment lost 0 bases and the J segment 4 bases; nucleotides outside the gene matches: 8. For the CDR3, the DNA is TGCGCCAGCAGCCAAGATCGGACAGGGATGGCAAATCAGCCCCAGCATTTT. It codes for CASSQDRTGMANQPQHF.

CDR3 sequence reads: CASSSGRWGVGYGYTF. The CDR3, as DNA: TGTGCCAGCAGCTCCGGTCGTTGGGGCGTGGGCTATGGCTACACCTTC. The rearrangement links TRBV11-2 to TRBJ1-2, with TRBD1 as a possible D gene (5 bases). The CDR3 is 16 amino acids. V lost 4 bases and J 4 bases, leaving 19 bases between the germline ends. Per germline, CDR1 SGHAT and CDR2 FQNNGV.

The V and J genes are TRBV19 and TRBJ1-2, with D perhaps matching TRBD1 (5 bases). CDR3 length equals 16 residues. Per the germline V gene, CDR1 is LNHDA and CDR2 is SQIVND (reference sequence). The germline V and J ends were trimmed by 4 bases and 7 bases, with 22 bases remaining between them. CDR3 coding DNA: TGTGCCAGTAGTACCAGCCCCCGGGCAGGGTACGGTGGCTACACCTTC. This codes for CASSTSPRAGYGGYTF.

The chain carries TRBV2 and TRBJ2-2; D is perhaps TRBD1 (5 bases). V lost 6 bases, J lost 2 bases, and 13 bases lay in between. This CDR3 comprises 15 residues. The germline V gene encodes CDR1 SNHLY and CDR2 FYNNEI. The CDR3 bases are TGTGCCAGCAGGGACAAGGCGTCAAACACCGGGGAGCTGTTTTTT. This encodes CASRDKASNTGELFF.

V and J are TRBV4-3 and TRBJ2-3, with 7 bases aligning to TRBD2. Losses at the gene ends were 4 bases for V and 3 bases for J; bases not matched to a gene: 7. This CDR3 spans 15 amino acids. Germline CDR1 and CDR2: LGHNA and YSLEER. The DNA for the CDR3 is TGCGCCAGCAGCCTGCGGGAGTTTGGGACAGATACGCAGTATTTT. Translation: CASSLREFGTDTQYF.

This clone showed up just once. The rearrangement uses TRBV24-1 and TRBJ1-4; 12 nucleotides line up with TRBD1. This CDR3 comprises 15 residues. The J segment lost 2 bases and the V segment lost 9 bases, leaving 3 bases of the junction unmatched. CDR1 is KGHDR and CDR2 is SFDVKD in the germline V gene. CDR3 loop: CATQGQGATNEKLFF. The CDR3 DNA is TGTGCCACCCAGGGACAGGGGGCTACTAATGAAAAACTGTTTTTT.

The genes are TRBV6-2 or TRBV6-3 and TRBJ1-5; D uncertain. Germline lookup yields CDR1 MNHEY and CDR2 SVGEGT. Trimming shortened V by 2 bases and J by 2 bases, and 13 bases separated the two germline ends. The CDR3 is 16 amino acids. CDR3 amino acids: CASSYSEGGGNQPQHF. CDR3 nucleotide sequence: TGTGCCAGCAGTTACAGTGAAGGTGGAGGCAATCAGCCCCAGCATTTT.

With respect to this clone: Other DNA sequences within the sample encode an identical CDR3. This chain links TRBV28 with TRBJ1-4, with a possible D match to TRBD1 (6 bases). CDR1 and CDR2 from the germline V gene are MDHEN and SYDVKM. V was trimmed by 6 bases and J by 2 bases, leaving 10 bases between them. The CDR3 is 14 residues long. The CDR3 loop reads CASRDTGTNEKLFF. The CDR3 nucleotides are TGTGCCAGCAGGGACACAGGGACTAATGAAAAACTGTTTTTT.

The chain employs TRBV20-1 and TRBJ2-1, with 7 positions matching TRBD2. Trimming removed 3 bases from V and 4 bases from J; junction bases left unmatched: 12. Germline V gene data show CDR1 as DFQATT and CDR2 as SNEGSKA (reference sequence). The CDR3 is 16 residues long. DNA for the CDR3: TGCAGTGCTAGTGTCCAATCTAGCGGCATTTACAATGAGCAGTTCTTC. This codes for CSASVQSSGIYNEQFF.

The table lists this clone with a count of one. The chain recombines TRBV28 with TRBJ2-3; 9 positions agree with TRBD2. CDR1 is MDHEN and CDR2 is SYDVKM in the germline V gene. V gave up 9 bases and J gave up 5 bases; unmatched junction bases: 18. CDR3 size: 17 residues. The CDR3 DNA reads TGTGCCAGTCTGGGACCAAGAGGAGCGGGGGGAAGAGATACGCAGTATTTT. Protein sequence: CASLGPRGAGGRDTQYF.

The gene calls are TRBV7-3 and TRBJ2-1; 9 bases fit TRBD1. The germline V gene encodes CDR1 SGHTA and CDR2 FQGTGA. V lost 4 bases and J lost 6; bases outside the gene matches: 7. This CDR3 comprises 15 residues. This CDR3 reads CASSSPGTGTNEQFF. The CDR3 nucleotides are TGTGCCAGCAGCTCTCCCGGGACAGGGACCAATGAGCAGTTCTTC.

The chain combines TRBV5-1 with TRBJ2-1; 7 nucleotides line up with TRBD2. Germline values: CDR1 SGHRS, CDR2 YFSETQ. Losses at the gene ends were 2 bases for V and 7 bases for J; bases not matched to a gene: 9. This CDR3 spans 15 amino acids. CDR3 bases: TGCGCCAGCAGCTTTGGGGCGGGAGTGTCAAATGAGCAGTTCTTC. It codes for CASSFGAGVSNEQFF.